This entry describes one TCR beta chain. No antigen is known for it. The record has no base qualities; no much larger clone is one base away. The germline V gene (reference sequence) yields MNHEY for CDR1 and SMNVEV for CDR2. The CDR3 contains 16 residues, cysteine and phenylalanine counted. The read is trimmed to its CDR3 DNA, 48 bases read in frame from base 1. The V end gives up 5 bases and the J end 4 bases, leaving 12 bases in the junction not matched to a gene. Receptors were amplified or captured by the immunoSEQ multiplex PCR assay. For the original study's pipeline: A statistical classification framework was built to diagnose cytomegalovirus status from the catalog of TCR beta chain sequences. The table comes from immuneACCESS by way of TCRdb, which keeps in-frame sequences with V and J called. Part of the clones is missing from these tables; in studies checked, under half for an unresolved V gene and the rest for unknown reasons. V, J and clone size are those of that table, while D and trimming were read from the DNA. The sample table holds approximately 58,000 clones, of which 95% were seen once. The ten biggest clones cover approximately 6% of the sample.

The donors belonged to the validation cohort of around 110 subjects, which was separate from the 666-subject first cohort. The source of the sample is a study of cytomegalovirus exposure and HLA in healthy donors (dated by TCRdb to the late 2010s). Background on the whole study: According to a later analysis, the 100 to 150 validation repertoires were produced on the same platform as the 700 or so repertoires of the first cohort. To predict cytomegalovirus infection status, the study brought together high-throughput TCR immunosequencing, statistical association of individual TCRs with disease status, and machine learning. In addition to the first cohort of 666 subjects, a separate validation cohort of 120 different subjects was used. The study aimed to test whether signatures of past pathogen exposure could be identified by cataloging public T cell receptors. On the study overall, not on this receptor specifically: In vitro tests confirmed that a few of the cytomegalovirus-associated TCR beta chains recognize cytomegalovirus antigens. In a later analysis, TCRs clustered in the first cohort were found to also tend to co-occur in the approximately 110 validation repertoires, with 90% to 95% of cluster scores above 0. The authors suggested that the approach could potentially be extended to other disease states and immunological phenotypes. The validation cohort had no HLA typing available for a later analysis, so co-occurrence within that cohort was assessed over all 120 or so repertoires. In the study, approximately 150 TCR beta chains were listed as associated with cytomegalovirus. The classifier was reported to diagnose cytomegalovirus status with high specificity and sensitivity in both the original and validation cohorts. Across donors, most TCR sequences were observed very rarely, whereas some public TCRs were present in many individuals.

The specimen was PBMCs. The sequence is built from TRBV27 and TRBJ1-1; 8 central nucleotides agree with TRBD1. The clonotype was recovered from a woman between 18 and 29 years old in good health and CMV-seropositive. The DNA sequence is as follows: TGTGCCAGCAGTCTAGCGTCGGACAGGGTCGTCACTGAAGCTTTCTTT. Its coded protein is CASSLASDRVVTEAFF.